This TCR beta chain stems from a study of monozygotic twins with inflammatory bowel disease. Study-wide results and caveats: Those with IBD had lower TCRbeta diversity (inverse Simpson) than their healthy co-twins did. Twin pairs that were concordant did not differ from discordant pairs in repertoire similarity, possibly from limited power.

TCRdb reworked the 5' RACE reads into one entry per CDR3 protein, no DNA. Its clone listing holds approximately 400,000 distinct CDR3 sequences. The germline V gene has CDR1 PRHDT and CDR2 FYEKMQ (reference sequence). The CDR3 covers 14 residues. Points on this clonotype: Its specificity is not known.

The chain carries TRBV13 and TRBJ2-3. Material: blood. The sequence derives from a human donor with ulcerative colitis or Crohn's disease, or a healthy co-twin of an affected twin (not recorded which). CDR3 residues: CASSLNPHTDTQYF.